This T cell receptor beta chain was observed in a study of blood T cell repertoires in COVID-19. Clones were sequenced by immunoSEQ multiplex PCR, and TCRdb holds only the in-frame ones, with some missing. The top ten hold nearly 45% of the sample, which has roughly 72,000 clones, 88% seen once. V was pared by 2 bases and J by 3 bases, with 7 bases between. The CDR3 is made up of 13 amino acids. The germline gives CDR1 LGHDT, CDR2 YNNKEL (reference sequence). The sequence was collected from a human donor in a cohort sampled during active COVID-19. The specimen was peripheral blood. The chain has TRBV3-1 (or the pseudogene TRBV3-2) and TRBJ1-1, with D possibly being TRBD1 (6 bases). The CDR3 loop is CASSQQGHTEAFF. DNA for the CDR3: TGTGCCAGCAGCCAACAGGGGCACACTGAAGCTTTCTTT.